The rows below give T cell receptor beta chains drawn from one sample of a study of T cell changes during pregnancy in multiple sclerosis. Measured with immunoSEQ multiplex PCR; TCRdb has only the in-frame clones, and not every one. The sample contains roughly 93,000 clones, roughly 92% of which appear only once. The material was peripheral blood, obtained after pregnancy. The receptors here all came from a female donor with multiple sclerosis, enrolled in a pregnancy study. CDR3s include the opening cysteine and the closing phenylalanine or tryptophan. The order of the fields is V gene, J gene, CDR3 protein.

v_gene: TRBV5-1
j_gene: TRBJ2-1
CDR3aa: CASSVGLGRDNEQFF

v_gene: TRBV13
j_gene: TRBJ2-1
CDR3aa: CASSLRGQGLNEQFF

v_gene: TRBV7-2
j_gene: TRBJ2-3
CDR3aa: CASSPRGRADTQYF

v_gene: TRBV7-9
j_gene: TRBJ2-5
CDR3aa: CASSLQGARETQYF

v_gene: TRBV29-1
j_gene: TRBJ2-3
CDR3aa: CSAGALADTQYF

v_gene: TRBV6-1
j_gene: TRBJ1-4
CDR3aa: CASSDDRVGGEKLFF

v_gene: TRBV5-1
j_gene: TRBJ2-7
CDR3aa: CASSLGGLAVIYEQYF

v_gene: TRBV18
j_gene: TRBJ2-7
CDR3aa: CASSPRDSSYEQYF

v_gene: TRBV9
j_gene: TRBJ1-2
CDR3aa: CASSPMLGLNYGYTF

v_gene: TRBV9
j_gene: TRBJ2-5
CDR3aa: CASSADYGKETQYF

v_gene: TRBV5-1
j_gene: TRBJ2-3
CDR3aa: CASSSHLAGGDTQYF

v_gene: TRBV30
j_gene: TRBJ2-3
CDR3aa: CAWSVLPFTSGRVLVGTDTQYF

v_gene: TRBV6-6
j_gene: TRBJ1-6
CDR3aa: CASTLGQGGSPLHF

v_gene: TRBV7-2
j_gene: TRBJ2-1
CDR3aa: CASSFGQGSHEQFF

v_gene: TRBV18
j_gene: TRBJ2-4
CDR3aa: CASSGLAGGGAKNIQYF

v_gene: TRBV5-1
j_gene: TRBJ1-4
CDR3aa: CASSLGALQGTNEKLFF

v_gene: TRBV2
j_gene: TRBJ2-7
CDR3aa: CASSPAGQTYEQYF